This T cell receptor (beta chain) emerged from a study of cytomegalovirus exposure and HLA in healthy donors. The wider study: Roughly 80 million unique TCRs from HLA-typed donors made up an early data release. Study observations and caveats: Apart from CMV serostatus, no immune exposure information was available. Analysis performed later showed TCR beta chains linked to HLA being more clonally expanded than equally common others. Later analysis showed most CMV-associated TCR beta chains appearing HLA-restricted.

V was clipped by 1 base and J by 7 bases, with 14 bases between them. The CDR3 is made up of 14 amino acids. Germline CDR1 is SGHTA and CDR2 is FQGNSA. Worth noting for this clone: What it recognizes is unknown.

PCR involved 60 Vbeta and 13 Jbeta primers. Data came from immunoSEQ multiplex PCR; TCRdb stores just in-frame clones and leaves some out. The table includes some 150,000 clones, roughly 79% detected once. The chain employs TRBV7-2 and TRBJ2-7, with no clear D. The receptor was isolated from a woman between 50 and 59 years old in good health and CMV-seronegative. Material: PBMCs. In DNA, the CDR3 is TGTGCCAGCAGCTTAGTTGTGGCCTTCGCTGAGCAGTACTTC. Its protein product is CASSLVVAFAEQYF.